This T cell receptor beta chain emerged from a study of OX40 agonist ivuxolimab in advanced cancers. Study details: Among those treated, three patients had partial responses, one with hepatocellular carcinoma and two with cutaneous melanoma. Study-level results: CD8+ T cells were the subset that, on average, had more expanded clones than CD4+.

To note about this clone: Its antigen is unknown.

Profiled with immunoSEQ multiplex PCR; TCRdb holds only in-frame clones, not every one. Here the sample spans tens of thousands of clones, 92% being singletons. Germline CDR1 MDHEN, CDR2 SYDVKM. This CDR3 has 16 residues. The ends were cut back, 5 bases at V and 2 bases at J, with 16 bases in the middle. This TCR derives from an adult with an advanced solid tumor such as melanoma, head and neck, liver or kidney cancer. The rearrangement uses TRBV28 and TRBJ1-5; maybe TRBD1 (6 bases). The source was CD4+ or CD8+ T cells sorted from blood, collected in a trial of the OX40 agonist ivuxolimab. CDR3 sequence: CASSPPQGVRNQPQHF. The CDR3 DNA follows: TGTGCCAGCAGTCCGCCACAGGGAGTACGCAATCAGCCCCAGCATTTT.